This T cell receptor beta chain originates from a study of cytomegalovirus exposure and HLA in healthy donors. Looking at the study overall: A prior study identified just under 120 million unique TCR beta sequences from 180 million or so T cells.

The germline V gene encodes CDR1 PRHDT and CDR2 FYEKMQ (reference sequence). Trimming pared 7 bases from V and 4 bases from J, leaving 15 bases between. The CDR3 length is 14 residues. Both 60 Vbeta primers and 13 Jbeta primers went into the PCR. Sequenced by immunoSEQ multiplex PCR; TCRdb stores in-frame clones only, minus some. In the table there are about 110,000 clones, roughly 70% of which are singletons. With regard to this clone: Its antigen is not identified.

Findings of the study overall: According to an earlier analysis, most TCR beta V segments yielded productive rearrangements about 87% or about 30% of the time.

The TCR sequence derives from a woman in her seventies in good health and CMV-seropositive. Input material: PBMCs. The genes are TRBV13 and TRBJ2-3, with TRBD1 as a possible D gene (6 bases). In nucleotides, the CDR3 is TGTGCCAGCAAGCAGGGGTACACAGCAGATACGCAGTATTTT. This encodes CASKQGYTADTQYF.